A single sample gave rise to the 20 T cell receptor beta chains below, sequenced in a study of blood T cell repertoires in COVID-19. Profiling relied on immunoSEQ multiplex PCR, and the TCRdb table lists in-frame clones only, not all of them. This table holds about 400,000 clones, 85% to 90% found once. The sequenced material came from PBMCs or T cells enriched from blood (not recorded which). Source of these receptors: a woman in her 30s with acute COVID-19.

As concerns this clone: At the DNA level, this CDR3 is encoded by other sequences in the same sample as well. The J gene is TRBJ2-7, the V gene TRBV19, with TRBD1 matching 9 bases. V dropped 5 bases and J dropped 7; count of bases not matched to a gene: 6. Germline-derived CDR1 and CDR2 are LNHDA and SQIVND (reference sequence). CDR3 length: 13 residues. CDR3 in amino acids: CASSRDRVHEQYF. In DNA form, the CDR3 reads TGTGCCAGTAGTCGGGACAGGGTTCATGAGCAGTACTTC.

This clone turned up a few times. The chain combines TRBV19 with TRBJ1-2; the D gene is possibly TRBD1 (6 bases). Germline assignment: CDR1 LNHDA and CDR2 SQIVND (reference sequence). There are 14 residues in the CDR3. Between the trimmed V and J ends, which lost 6 bases and 4 bases, there was a span of 15 bases. CDR3 in DNA: TGTGCCAGTAGCAAACTCGGACAGCCCTATGGCTACACCTTC. It codes for CASSKLGQPYGYTF.

The CDR3 coding sequence is TGTGCCAGCAGCCTGACAGGGGCGAGGGCGAACACTGAAGCTTTCTTT. Amino acids: CASSLTGARANTEAFF. The J gene is TRBJ1-1, the V gene TRBV2, with 8 nucleotides matching TRBD1. CDR1 SNHLY and CDR2 FYNNEI come from the germline V gene. Losses at the gene ends were 6 bases for V and 1 base for J; bases not matched to a gene: 10. The CDR3 covers 16 residues.

The rearrangement joins TRBV18 to TRBJ2-7; possibly TRBD1 for D (5 bases). The CDR3 is made up of 16 amino acids. Trimming stripped 1 base from V and 5 bases from J, with 18 bases between. The germline V gene has CDR1 KGHSH and CDR2 LQKENI. The CDR3, as DNA: TGTGCCAGCTCACCACTAAGGGGAAGAGGTCGCGACGAGCAGTACTTC. Its translation is CASSPLRGRGRDEQYF.

The rearrangement joins TRBV6-5 to TRBJ2-7; 9 bases agree with TRBD1. Germline V gene lookup returns CDR1 MNHEY and CDR2 SVGAGI. The trim removed 5 bases at V and 3 bases at J, leaving 8 bases unmatched. This CDR3 contains 15 residues. In nucleotides, the CDR3 is TGTGCCAGCAGTCCCGACAGGGGGTCTGACTACGAGCAGTACTTC. Translating gives CASSPDRGSDYEQYF.

As for this clone: Different DNA sequences within this sample yield the same CDR3. This sequence joins TRBV2 and TRBJ2-7, with 12 bases fitting TRBD2. J gave up 2 bases and V 8 bases, and 7 bases lay outside the gene matches. This CDR3 has 15 residues. Germline-derived CDR1 and CDR2 are SNHLY and FYNNEI. The CDR3 loop reads CASRPTSGGTYEQYF. In nucleotides, the CDR3 is TGTGCCAGCCGTCCCACTAGCGGGGGGACCTACGAGCAGTACTTC.

This chain connects TRBV19 to TRBJ1-2; TRBD1 agrees at 7 bases. There are 14 residues in the CDR3. Per germline, CDR1 LNHDA and CDR2 SQIVND (reference sequence). The junction had 14 bases not matched to a gene; V was cut back by 7 bases and J by 9 bases. CDR3 DNA: TGTGCCAGTAACACGGACAGGAATTCTATGAGCTACACCTTC. It translates to CASNTDRNSMSYTF.

This clone was seen a single time. J is TRBJ1-6 and V is TRBV7-9; D is ambiguous. The CDR3 sequence is 15 residues long. Germline values: CDR1 SEHNR, CDR2 FQNEAQ (reference sequence). Trimming removed 2 bases from V and 5 bases from J, with 10 bases in between. The CDR3 reads CASSLTGQNNSPLHF. DNA of the CDR3: TGTGCCAGCAGCTTAACGGGTCAGAATAATTCACCCCTCCACTTT.

In this sample, this clone turned up once. The rearrangement links TRBV11-2 to TRBJ2-2; no clear D. The CDR3 covers 16 residues. CDR1 is SGHAT, CDR2 FQNNGV, per germline. Trimming removed 1 base at V and 0 bases at J, with 9 bases between. This CDR3 reads CASSLVAVPNTGELFF. The DNA of the CDR3 is TGTGCCAGCAGCTTAGTGGCAGTCCCGAACACCGGGGAGCTGTTTTTT.

As for this clone: In the same sample, other DNA sequences code for this CDR3. This sequence joins TRBV5-1 and TRBJ1-1; D is possibly TRBD1 (6 bases). This CDR3 has 18 amino acids. Germline assignment: CDR1 SGHRS and CDR2 YFSETQ. The V end was cut by 4 bases, the J end by 1 base, with 23 bases between. CDR3 sequence (DNA): TGCGCCAGCAGCCAGGTAGCGGGAGGGACATCCCCGAACACTGAAGCTTTCTTT. Its translation: CASSQVAGGTSPNTEAFF.

The chain links TRBV25-1 to TRBJ1-5, with D uncertain. CDR1 and CDR2 from the germline V gene are MGHDK and SYGVNS. The V gene lost 1 base and the J gene lost 10 bases, with 8 bases spanning the gap. The CDR3 is made up of 12 amino acids. Here the CDR3 reads CASSELEGPQHF. The CDR3 region has the DNA TGTGCCAGCAGTGAATTGGAGGGCCCCCAGCATTTT.

This chain joins TRBV2 and TRBJ1-2; no clear D. CDR1 and CDR2 (germline): SNHLY, FYNNEI. The CDR3 contains 12 residues. CDR3 coding DNA: TGTGCTCGGGAGGAGGGAATCTATGGCTACACCTTC. It codes for CAREEGIYGYTF.

This chain connects TRBV9 to TRBJ1-2; D perhaps matches TRBD1 (6 bases). Germline CDR1 SGDLS, CDR2 YYNGEE. V dropped 4 bases and J dropped 7 bases, with 29 bases sitting between them. The CDR3 loop spans 18 amino acids. DNA for the CDR3: TGTGCCAGCAGCCCACCAGAGGGGGTCGGCACCCGTCGGCTTGGCTACACCTTC. As protein: CASSPPEGVGTRRLGYTF.

This clone was detected only a few times. The chain is built from TRBV3-1 (or the pseudogene TRBV3-2) and TRBJ2-7, with 9 bases identical to TRBD2. The V segment lost 4 bases and the J segment 2 bases; nucleotides outside the gene matches: 9. This CDR3 is built from 16 residues. Germline lookup yields CDR1 LGHDT and CDR2 YNNKEL (reference sequence). CDR3: CASSRQATSGPYEQYF. The CDR3 DNA sequence: TGTGCCAGCAGCCGGCAGGCGACTAGCGGCCCCTACGAGCAGTACTTC.

This chain connects TRBV19 to TRBJ2-1; no clear D. Trimming cost V 6 bases and J 8 bases, with 17 bases left between them. Per germline, CDR1 LNHDA and CDR2 SQIVND (reference sequence). The CDR3 runs 14 residues. CDR3 bases: TGTGCCAGTAGCGGCGGTCTGGCATTTTATGAGCAGTTCTTC. Translation: CASSGGLAFYEQFF.

The CDR3: CASSAETGGHSGNTIYF. The DNA for the CDR3 is TGTGCCAGCAGCGCCGAGACAGGGGGGCACTCTGGAAACACCATATATTTT. The chain recombines TRBV9 with TRBJ1-3; 9 nucleotides align to TRBD1. J lost 0 bases, V lost 3 bases, and 7 bases had no gene match. Germline values: CDR1 SGDLS, CDR2 YYNGEE. The CDR3 has 17 amino acids.

Regarding this clone: An end of the junction does not agree with germline; a read error may underlie this. This chain uses TRBV4-1 with TRBJ2-2; a possible D gene is TRBD2 (6 bases). The germline V gene has CDR1 MGHRA and CDR2 YSYEKL. The CDR3 is 15 amino acids. The DNA of the CDR3 is TGCGCCAGCAGCCAAGAAGCGGGTATCACCCGGGAGCTGTTTTTT. It specifies CASSQEAGITRELFF.

The chain couples TRBV4-2 to TRBJ1-4, with 8 nucleotides matching TRBD1. V lost 4 bases, J lost 10 bases, and 8 bases stayed unmatched. Germline V gene sequence: CDR1 LGHNA, CDR2 YNFKEQ. This CDR3 region has 14 residues. CDR3 in amino acids: CASSPGGSGRKLFF. CDR3 nucleotide sequence: TGTGCCAGCAGCCCAGGGGGCTCTGGCCGAAAACTGTTTTTT.

This chain links TRBV28 with TRBJ2-7, with 11 bases identical to TRBD1. V dropped 7 bases and J dropped 4; count of bases not matched to a gene: 9. CDR3 length: 15 residues. Germline V gives CDR1 MDHEN, CDR2 SYDVKM. CDR3 sequence reads: CASTTWTGGFYEQYF. CDR3 in DNA: TGTGCCAGCACTACTTGGACAGGGGGCTTTTACGAGCAGTACTTC. Full variable domain (remainder filled in from reference TRBV28 and TRBJ2-7): DVKVTQSSRYLVKRTGEKVFLECVQDMDHENMFWYRQDPGLGLRLIYFSYDVKMKEKGDIPEGYSVSREKKERFSLILESASTNQTSMYLCASTTWTGGFYEQYFGPGTRLTVT.

The chain recombines TRBV6-4 with TRBJ2-1; D perhaps matches TRBD1 (6 bases). V lost 2 bases to trimming and J lost 5 bases, with 13 bases between them. Germline assignment: CDR1 MRHNA and CDR2 SNTAGT. The CDR3 sequence is 15 residues long. The CDR3 reads CASSDGTGSHNEQFF. CDR3 DNA: TGTGCCAGCAGTGACGGAACAGGGTCCCACAATGAGCAGTTCTTC.